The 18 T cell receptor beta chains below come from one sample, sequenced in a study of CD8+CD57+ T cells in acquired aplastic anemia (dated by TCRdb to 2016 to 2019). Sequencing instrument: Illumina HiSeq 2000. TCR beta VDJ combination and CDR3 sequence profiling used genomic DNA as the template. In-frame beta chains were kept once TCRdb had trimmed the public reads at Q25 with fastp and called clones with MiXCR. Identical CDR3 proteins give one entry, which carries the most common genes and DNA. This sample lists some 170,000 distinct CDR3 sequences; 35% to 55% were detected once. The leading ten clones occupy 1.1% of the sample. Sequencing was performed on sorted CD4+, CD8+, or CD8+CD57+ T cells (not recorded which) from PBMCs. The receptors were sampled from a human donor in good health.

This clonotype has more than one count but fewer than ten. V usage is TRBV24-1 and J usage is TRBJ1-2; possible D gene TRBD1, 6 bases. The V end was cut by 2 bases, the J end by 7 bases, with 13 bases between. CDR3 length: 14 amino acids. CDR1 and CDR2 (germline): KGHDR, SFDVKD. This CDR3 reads CATSDSAGAGGYTF. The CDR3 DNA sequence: TGTGCCACCAGTGATTCAGCAGGGGCGGGTGGCTACACCTTC.

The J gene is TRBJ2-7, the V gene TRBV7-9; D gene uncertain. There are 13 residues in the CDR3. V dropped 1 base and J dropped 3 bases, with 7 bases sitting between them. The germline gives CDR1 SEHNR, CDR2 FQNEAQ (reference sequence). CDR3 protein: CASSLEHSYEQYF. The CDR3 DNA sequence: TGTGCCAGCAGCTTAGAGCACAGCTACGAGCAGTACTTC.

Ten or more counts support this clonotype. As DNA, the CDR3 is TGTGCCAGCAGTGAGAAGTACGAGCAGTACTTC. It encodes CASSEKYEQYF. V gene TRBV2 combines with J gene TRBJ2-7; no reliable D call. The germline V and J ends were trimmed by 3 bases and 4 bases, with 4 bases remaining between them. The germline V gene encodes CDR1 SNHLY and CDR2 FYNNEI. The CDR3 loop spans 11 amino acids.

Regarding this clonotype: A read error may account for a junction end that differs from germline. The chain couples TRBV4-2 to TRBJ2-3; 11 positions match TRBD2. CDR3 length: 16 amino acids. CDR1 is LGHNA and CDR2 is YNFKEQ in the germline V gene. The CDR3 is CASSGTILAGADTRYF. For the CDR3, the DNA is TGTGCCAGCAGCGGAACAATACTAGCGGGAGCAGATACGCGGTATTTT.

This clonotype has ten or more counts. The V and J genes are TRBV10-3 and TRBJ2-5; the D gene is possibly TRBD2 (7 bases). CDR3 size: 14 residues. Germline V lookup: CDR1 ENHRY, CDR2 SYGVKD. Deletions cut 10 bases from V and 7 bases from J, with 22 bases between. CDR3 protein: CATGGPLPSGTQYF. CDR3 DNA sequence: TGTGCCACCGGGGGGCCTCTCCCAAGCGGGACCCAGTACTTC.

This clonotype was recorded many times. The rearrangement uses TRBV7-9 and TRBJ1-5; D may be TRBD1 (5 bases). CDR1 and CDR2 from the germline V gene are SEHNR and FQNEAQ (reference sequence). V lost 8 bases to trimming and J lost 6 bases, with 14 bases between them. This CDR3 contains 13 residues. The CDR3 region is CASAGPSFQPQHF. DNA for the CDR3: TGTGCCAGCGCGGGACCGTCGTTTCAGCCCCAGCATTTT.

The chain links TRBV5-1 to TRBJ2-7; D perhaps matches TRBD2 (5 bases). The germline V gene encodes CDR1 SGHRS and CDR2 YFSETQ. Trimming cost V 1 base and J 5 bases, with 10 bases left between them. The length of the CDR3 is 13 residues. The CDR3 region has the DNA TGCGCCAGCAGCTTGTGGACGGGGAACGAGCAGTACTTC. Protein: CASSLWTGNEQYF.

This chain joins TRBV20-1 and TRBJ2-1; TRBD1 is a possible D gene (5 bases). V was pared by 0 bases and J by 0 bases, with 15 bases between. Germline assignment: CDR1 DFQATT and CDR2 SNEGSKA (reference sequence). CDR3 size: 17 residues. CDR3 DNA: TGCAGTGCTAGAGATCAGGGCAGGGCGAGCTCCTACAATGAGCAGTTCTTC. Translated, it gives CSARDQGRASSYNEQFF.

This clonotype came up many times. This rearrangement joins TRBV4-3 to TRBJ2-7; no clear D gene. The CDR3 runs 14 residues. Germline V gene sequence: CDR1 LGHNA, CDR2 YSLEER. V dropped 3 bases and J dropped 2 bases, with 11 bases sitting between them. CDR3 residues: CASSQDLHTYEQYF. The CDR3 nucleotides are TGCGCCAGCAGCCAGGACCTCCATACCTACGAGCAGTACTTC.

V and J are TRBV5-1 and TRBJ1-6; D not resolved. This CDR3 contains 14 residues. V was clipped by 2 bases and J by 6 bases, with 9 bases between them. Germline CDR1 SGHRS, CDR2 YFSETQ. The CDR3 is CASSLGNGNSPLHF. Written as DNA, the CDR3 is TGCGCCAGCAGCTTAGGTAACGGTAATTCACCCCTCCACTTT.

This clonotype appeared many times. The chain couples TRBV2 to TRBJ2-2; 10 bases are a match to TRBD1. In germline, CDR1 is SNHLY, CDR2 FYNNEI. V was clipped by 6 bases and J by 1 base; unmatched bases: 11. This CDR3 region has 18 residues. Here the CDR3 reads CASRTGGLDEKNTGELFF. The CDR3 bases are TGTGCCAGCAGGACAGGGGGCCTCGACGAAAAGAACACCGGGGAGCTGTTTTTT.

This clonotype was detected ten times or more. CDR3 bases: TGTGCCAGCAGTGACTCTGGGGAGATGCTGGTGTACAATGAGCAGTTCTTC. Its translation: CASSDSGEMLVYNEQFF. V and J are TRBV6-4 and TRBJ2-1, with TRBD2 as a possible D gene (5 bases). This CDR3 has 17 residues. The V gene lost 0 bases and the J gene lost 4 bases, with 16 bases spanning the gap. Germline V gene lookup returns CDR1 MRHNA and CDR2 SNTAGT.

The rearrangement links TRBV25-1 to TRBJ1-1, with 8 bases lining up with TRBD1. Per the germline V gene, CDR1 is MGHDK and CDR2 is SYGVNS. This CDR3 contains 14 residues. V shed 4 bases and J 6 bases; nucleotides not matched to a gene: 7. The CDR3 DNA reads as TGTGCCAGCAGTGCCTGGGACAGGAAGGCTGAAGCTTTCTTT. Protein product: CASSAWDRKAEAFF.

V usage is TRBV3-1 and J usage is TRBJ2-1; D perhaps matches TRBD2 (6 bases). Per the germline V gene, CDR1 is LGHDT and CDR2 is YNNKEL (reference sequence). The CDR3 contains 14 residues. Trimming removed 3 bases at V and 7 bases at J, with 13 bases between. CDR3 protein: CASSQGLLRNEQFF. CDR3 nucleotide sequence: TGTGCCAGCAGCCAGGGACTCCTTCGAAATGAGCAGTTCTTC.

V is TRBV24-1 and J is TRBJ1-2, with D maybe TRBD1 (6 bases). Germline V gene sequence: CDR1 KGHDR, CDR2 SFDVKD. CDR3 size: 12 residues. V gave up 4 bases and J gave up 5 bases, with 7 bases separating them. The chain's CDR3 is CATSERGYGYTF. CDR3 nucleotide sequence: TGTGCCACCAGTGAAAGGGGGTATGGCTACACCTTC.

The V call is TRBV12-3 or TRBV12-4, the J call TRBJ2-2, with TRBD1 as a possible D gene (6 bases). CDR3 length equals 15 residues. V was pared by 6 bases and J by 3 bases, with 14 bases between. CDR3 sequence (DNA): TGTGCCAGCAGGGGACCGGGACAACACACCGGGGAGCTGTTTTTT. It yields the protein CASRGPGQHTGELFF.

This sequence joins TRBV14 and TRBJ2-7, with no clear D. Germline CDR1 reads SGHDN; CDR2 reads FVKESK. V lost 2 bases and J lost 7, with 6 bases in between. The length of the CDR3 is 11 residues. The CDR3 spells CASSQQREQYF. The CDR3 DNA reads TGTGCCAGCAGCCAACAGAGGGAGCAGTACTTC.

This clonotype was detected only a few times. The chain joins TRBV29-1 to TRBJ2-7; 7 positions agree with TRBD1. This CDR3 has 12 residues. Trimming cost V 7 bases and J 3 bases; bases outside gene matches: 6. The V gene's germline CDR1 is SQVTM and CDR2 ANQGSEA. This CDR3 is CSAGRGNYEQYF. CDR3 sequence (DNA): TGCAGCGCGGGCAGGGGGAACTACGAGCAGTACTTC.